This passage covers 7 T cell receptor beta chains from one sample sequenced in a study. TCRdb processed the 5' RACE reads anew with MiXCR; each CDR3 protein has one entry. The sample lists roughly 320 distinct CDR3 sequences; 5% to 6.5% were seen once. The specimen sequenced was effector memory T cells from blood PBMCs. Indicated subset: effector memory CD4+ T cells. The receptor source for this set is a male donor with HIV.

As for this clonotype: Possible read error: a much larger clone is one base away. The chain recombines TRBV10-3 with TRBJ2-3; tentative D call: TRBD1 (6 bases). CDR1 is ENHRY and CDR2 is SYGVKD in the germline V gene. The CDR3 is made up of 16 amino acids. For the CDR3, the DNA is TGTGCCATCTCCCCGAGCTCAGGGGCGAGCACAGATGCGCAGTATTTT. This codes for CAISPSSGASTDAQYF.

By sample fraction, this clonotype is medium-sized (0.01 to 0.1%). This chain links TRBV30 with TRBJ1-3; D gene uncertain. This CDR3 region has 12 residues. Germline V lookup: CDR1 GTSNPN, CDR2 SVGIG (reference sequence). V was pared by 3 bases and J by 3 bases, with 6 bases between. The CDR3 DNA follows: TGTGCCTGGAGCGGACTTGGAAACACCATATATTTT. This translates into CAWSGLGNTIYF.

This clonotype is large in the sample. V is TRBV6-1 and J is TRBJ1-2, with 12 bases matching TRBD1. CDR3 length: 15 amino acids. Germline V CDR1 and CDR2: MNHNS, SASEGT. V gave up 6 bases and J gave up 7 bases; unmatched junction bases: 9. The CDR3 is CASSPGGTGGFGYTF. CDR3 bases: TGTGCCAGCAGCCCCGGAGGGACAGGGGGCTTTGGCTACACCTTC.

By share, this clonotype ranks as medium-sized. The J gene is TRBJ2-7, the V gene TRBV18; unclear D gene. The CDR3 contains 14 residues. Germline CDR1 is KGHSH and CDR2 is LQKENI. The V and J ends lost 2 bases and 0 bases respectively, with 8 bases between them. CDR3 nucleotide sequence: TGTGCCAGCTCACCATACGAGAGCTCCTACGAGCAGTACTTC. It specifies CASSPYESSYEQYF.

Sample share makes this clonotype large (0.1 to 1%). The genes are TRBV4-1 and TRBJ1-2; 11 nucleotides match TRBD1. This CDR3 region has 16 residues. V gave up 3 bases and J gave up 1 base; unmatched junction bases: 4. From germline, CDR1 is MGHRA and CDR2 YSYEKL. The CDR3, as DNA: TGCGCCAGCAGCCAGGTCGGGACAGGGGGTAACTATGGCTACACCTTC. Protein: CASSQVGTGGNYGYTF.

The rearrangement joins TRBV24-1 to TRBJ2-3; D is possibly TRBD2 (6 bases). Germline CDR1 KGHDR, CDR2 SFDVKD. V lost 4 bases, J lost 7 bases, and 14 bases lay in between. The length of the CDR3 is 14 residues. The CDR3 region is CATSERGGANTQYF. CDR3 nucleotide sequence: TGTGCCACCAGTGAGCGGGGTGGGGCGAATACGCAGTATTTT.

CDR3 DNA sequence: TGTGCCAGCTCACCGGGGCTAGATCAGCCCCAGCATTTT. Protein product: CASSPGLDQPQHF. The rearrangement joins TRBV18 to TRBJ1-5; tentative D call: TRBD1 (5 bases). This CDR3 has 13 residues. Trimming shortened V by 3 bases and J by 5 bases, and 8 bases separated the two germline ends. Germline loops: CDR1 KGHSH, CDR2 LQKENI.